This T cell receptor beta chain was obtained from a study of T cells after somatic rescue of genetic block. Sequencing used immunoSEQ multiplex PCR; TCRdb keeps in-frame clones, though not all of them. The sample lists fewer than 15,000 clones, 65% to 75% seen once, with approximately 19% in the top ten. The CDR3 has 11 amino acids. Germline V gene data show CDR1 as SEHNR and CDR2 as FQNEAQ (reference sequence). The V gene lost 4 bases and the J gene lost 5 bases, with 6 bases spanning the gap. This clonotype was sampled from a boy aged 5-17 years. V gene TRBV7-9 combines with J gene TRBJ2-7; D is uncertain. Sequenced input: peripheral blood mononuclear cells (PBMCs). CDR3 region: CASSSFDEQYF. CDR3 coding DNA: TGTGCCAGCAGCTCGTTCGACGAGCAGTACTTC.